This TCR beta chain originates from a study of T cells after yellow fever vaccination. Whole-study results and caveats: CD4 and CD8 compartments shared a small share of clonotypes, likely from convergent recombination.

As to this clonotype: No antigen is known for it.

TCRdb reanalysed the 5' RACE reads using MiXCR and keeps one entry per CDR3 protein. The sample records 300,000 to 400,000 distinct CDR3 sequences, roughly 6.2% being singletons. The sequence was obtained from a young man who received the YFV17D yellow fever vaccine. The source was PBMCs, collected 5 days after the yellow fever booster vaccination.

The DNA for the CDR3 is TGTGCCAGCAGTGTACAGTACAATGAGCAGTTCTTC. Residues: CASSVQYNEQFF. The V and J genes are TRBV2 and TRBJ2-1; D is undetermined. The CDR3 extends over 12 amino acids. V was trimmed by 4 bases and J by 4 bases, leaving 5 bases between them. The germline V gene encodes CDR1 SNHLY and CDR2 FYNNEI. Variable domain in full (rest from reference TRBV2 and TRBJ2-1): EPEVTQTPSHQVTQMGQEVILRCVPISNHLYFYWYRQILGQKVEFLVSFYNNEISEKSEIFDDQFSVERPDGSNFTLKIRSTKLEDSAMYFCASSVQYNEQFFGPGTRLTVL.